This TCR beta chain was sequenced during a study of CXCR4 blockade with PD-1 therapy in pancreatic cancer. Profiling relied on immunoSEQ multiplex PCR, and the TCRdb table lists in-frame clones only, not all of them. The data contain about 17,000 clones, around 70% of them singletons. CDR1 and CDR2 from the germline V gene are LNHDA and SQIVND (reference sequence). V lost 4 bases to trimming and J lost 2 bases; unmatched junction nucleotides: 3. This CDR3 spans 15 amino acids. Remarks on this clone: Its target is not known.

Study-wide results and limits: More frequent amino acid clones had more nucleotide rearrangements, suggesting convergent selection. Tumors were clonally expanded, mean approximately 0.15 versus 0.05 in healthy blood.

The source material was tumor tissue. The sequence derives from a human donor with pancreatic ductal adenocarcinoma. V and J are TRBV19 and TRBJ1-3, with TRBD1 matching 9 bases. The CDR3 sequence is CASSTDRGTGNTIYF. CDR3 bases: TGTGCCAGTAGTACGGACAGGGGAACTGGAAACACCATATATTTT.